The 24 T cell receptor beta chains presented below share a single source sample, sequenced in a study of cytomegalovirus exposure and HLA in healthy donors. Generated by immunoSEQ multiplex PCR, the TCRdb table keeps only in-frame clones and is missing some. The profile covers 150,000 to 200,000 clones, with 75% to 90% appearing a single time and roughly 7% taken by the ten largest. Sequenced sample: PBMCs. The receptors derive from a man between 18 and 29 years old in good health and CMV-seropositive.

The V call is TRBV4-3, the J call TRBJ2-3; a possible D gene is TRBD1 (5 bases). V was shortened by 0 bases and J by 5 bases, with 9 bases between the two germline ends. The CDR3 totals 14 residues. The germline gives CDR1 LGHNA, CDR2 YSLEER. CDR3 DNA sequence: TGCGCCAGCAGCCAAGAGGCCAGGGAAGATACGCAGTATTTT. Residues: CASSQEAREDTQYF.

The chain uses TRBV7-2 and TRBJ2-3; D uncertain. This CDR3 is 14 amino acids long. CDR1 and CDR2 (germline): SGHTA, FQGNSA. V lost 5 bases, J lost 4 bases, and 13 bases lay in between. CDR3 protein: CASSRLRGADTQYF. CDR3 in DNA: TGTGCCAGCAGCCGCTTGCGAGGAGCAGATACGCAGTATTTT.

CDR3 residues: CASSGGGASRNEQFF. The CDR3 DNA reads TGTGCCAGCAGCGGAGGGGGGGCCTCACGGAATGAGCAGTTCTTC. The chain combines TRBV9 with TRBJ2-1; possibly TRBD2 for D (7 bases). The germline gives CDR1 SGDLS, CDR2 YYNGEE. V was cut by 3 bases and J by 7 bases, with 17 bases left in between. The CDR3 has 15 residues.

The chain combines TRBV27 with TRBJ1-2; the match to TRBD1 covers 7 bases. The germline CDR1 and CDR2 sequences are MNHEY and SMNVEV (reference sequence). The CDR3 loop spans 13 amino acids. V shed 6 bases and J 4 bases; nucleotides not matched to a gene: 5. The CDR3 here is CASRTGQSYGYTF. The CDR3 region has the DNA TGTGCCAGCAGGACGGGACAGAGCTATGGCTACACCTTC.

A word on this clone: Other DNA sequences from this sample encode an identical CDR3 as well. V is TRBV29-1 and J is TRBJ2-1, with 8 bases matching TRBD2. The CDR3 extends over 12 amino acids. J gave up 6 bases and V 3 bases, and 1 base lay outside the gene matches. Germline CDR1 and CDR2: SQVTM and ANQGSEA. The CDR3 region is CSVDAGGNEQFF. The CDR3 DNA follows: TGCAGCGTTGATGCGGGGGGCAATGAGCAGTTCTTC.

This chain connects TRBV5-6 to TRBJ2-7, with D maybe TRBD1 (7 bases). The CDR3 consists of 15 residues. V lost 3 bases, J lost 1 base, and 14 bases lay in between. The germline CDR1 and CDR2 sequences are SGHDT and YYEEEE. The CDR3 loop is CASSYPRGASYEQYF. CDR3 bases: TGTGCCAGCAGCTACCCCAGGGGGGCGTCCTACGAGCAGTACTTC.

The genes are TRBV5-6 and TRBJ1-5; D uncertain. This CDR3 region has 17 residues. Germline CDR1 reads SGHDT; CDR2 reads YYEEEE. Trimming removed 3 bases from V and 0 bases from J, with 16 bases in between. The CDR3 here is CASSSYLPGVSNQPQHF. CDR3 nucleotides: TGTGCCAGCAGCTCCTACCTTCCGGGAGTTAGCAATCAGCCCCAGCATTTT.

The rearrangement uses TRBV6-4 and TRBJ2-3; D is perhaps TRBD2 (6 bases). This CDR3 contains 18 residues. The germline CDR1 and CDR2 sequences are MRHNA and SNTAGT. V gave up 2 bases and J gave up 0 bases, with 18 bases separating them. The CDR3 sequence is CASSDPWDWILSTDTQYF. The CDR3 DNA follows: TGTGCCAGCAGTGACCCATGGGACTGGATTCTTAGCACAGATACGCAGTATTTT.

V and J are TRBV30 and TRBJ1-3; TRBD1 matches at 11 bases. Germline values: CDR1 GTSNPN, CDR2 SVGIG (reference sequence). Unmatched junction bases numbered 1, after V lost 1 base and J lost 2 bases. The CDR3 extends over 15 amino acids. In DNA, the CDR3 is TGTGCCTGGAGTGGGGGACAGGGGGCTGGAAACACCATATATTTT. Its translation: CAWSGGQGAGNTIYF.

The chain combines TRBV27 with TRBJ1-4; 8 nucleotides line up with TRBD1. V trimming: 6 bases; J trimming: 5 bases; junction bases outside the gene matches: 8. CDR1 MNHEY and CDR2 SMNVEV come from the germline V gene (reference sequence). The CDR3 consists of 15 residues. The CDR3 sequence is CASSFRTGQNEKLFF. In DNA, the CDR3 is TGTGCCAGCAGCTTCCGGACAGGGCAGAATGAAAAACTGTTTTTT.

The table lists this clone with a few counts. The chain has TRBV29-1 and TRBJ2-2; 8 bases map to TRBD1. Germline V CDR1 and CDR2: SQVTM, ANQGSEA. V was clipped by 5 bases and J by 0 bases; unmatched bases: 2. This CDR3 region has 14 residues. The CDR3 loop is CSVPGGANTGELFF. CDR3 nucleotide sequence: TGCAGCGTTCCAGGGGGCGCGAACACCGGGGAGCTGTTTTTT.

The V and J genes are TRBV6-1 and TRBJ1-2; 7 bases align to TRBD1. This CDR3 is built from 14 residues. The trim removed 6 bases at V and 2 bases at J, leaving 6 bases unmatched. Germline CDR1 and CDR2: MNHNS and SASEGT. DNA of the CDR3: TGTGCCAGCAGGTTAGGGGGCCCGAACTATGGCTACACCTTC. This encodes CASRLGGPNYGYTF.

This chain uses TRBV10-3 with TRBJ2-5; 11 positions agree with TRBD2. The CDR3 totals 17 residues. The trim removed 0 bases at V and 1 base at J, leaving 4 bases unmatched. The germline gives CDR1 ENHRY, CDR2 SYGVKD. The CDR3 loop is CAISESTSGALQETQYF. CDR3 nucleotides: TGTGCCATCAGTGAGTCGACTAGCGGGGCCCTCCAAGAGACCCAGTACTTC.

The V call is TRBV9, the J call TRBJ1-2; D call uncertain. Trimming pared 0 bases from V and 7 bases from J, leaving 16 bases between. In germline, CDR1 is SGDLS, CDR2 YYNGEE. This CDR3 has 15 amino acids. The CDR3: CASSVVMGSPGGYTF. The CDR3 DNA reads TGTGCCAGCAGCGTAGTTATGGGGAGCCCTGGTGGCTACACCTTC.

V gene TRBV27 combines with J gene TRBJ1-5; D might be TRBD1 (5 bases). The CDR3 extends over 15 amino acids. Germline V gene sequence: CDR1 MNHEY, CDR2 SMNVEV (reference sequence). V was trimmed by 5 bases and J by 9 bases, leaving 20 bases between them. CDR3 nucleotides: TGTGCCAGCAGTCCCTTGATAGGCCCCCAGGGGCCCCAGCATTTT. Translated, it gives CASSPLIGPQGPQHF.

The chain joins TRBV5-6 to TRBJ2-2, with 9 bases that match TRBD2. CDR3 size: 15 residues. The V gene end was trimmed by 4 bases and the J gene end by 5 bases; junction bases not matched to a gene: 6. Germline loops: CDR1 SGHDT, CDR2 YYEEEE. The CDR3 bases are TGTGCCAGCAGCCCCGCTAGCGGGATTACCGGGGAGCTGTTTTTT. Its translation is CASSPASGITGELFF.

The CDR3 loop reads CASSLQGANQPQHF. For the CDR3, the DNA is TGTGCCAGCAGCTTGCAGGGTGCGAATCAGCCCCAGCATTTT. The chain has TRBV7-9 and TRBJ1-5; a possible D gene is TRBD1 (5 bases). There are 14 residues in the CDR3. CDR1 is SEHNR and CDR2 is FQNEAQ in the germline V gene (reference sequence). V was trimmed by 3 bases and J by 4 bases, leaving 10 bases between them.

The V and J genes are TRBV18 and TRBJ2-7, with TRBD2 identical over 11 bases. V was pared by 6 bases and J by 6 bases, with 10 bases of the junction left unmatched. This CDR3 region has 15 residues. CDR1 is KGHSH, CDR2 LQKENI, per germline. The CDR3 spells CASSPTSGRAFEQYF. For the CDR3, the DNA is TGTGCCAGCTCCCCCACTAGCGGGAGAGCCTTCGAGCAGTACTTC.

The chain has TRBV7-9 and TRBJ1-1, with D maybe TRBD1 (5 bases). Trimming took 0 bases from V and 2 from J, leaving 13 bases between them. The germline V gene encodes CDR1 SEHNR and CDR2 FQNEAQ (reference sequence). This CDR3 is built from 16 residues. CDR3 protein: CASSLALQGGNTEAFF. In nucleotides, the CDR3 is TGTGCCAGCAGCTTAGCCCTCCAGGGAGGAAACACTGAAGCTTTCTTT.

The rearrangement uses TRBV5-1 and TRBJ2-6, with 7 bases identical to TRBD1. V lost 3 bases, J lost 4 bases, and 19 bases stayed unmatched. Germline CDR1 and CDR2: SGHRS and YFSETQ. This CDR3 is built from 20 residues. The CDR3 nucleotides are TGCGCCAGCAGCTCATACAGGGGAGTAGGCTCCGAAAGGGGGGCCAACGTCCTGACTTTC. As protein: CASSSYRGVGSERGANVLTF. Full variable domain (outside the CDR3, taken from reference TRBV5-1 and TRBJ2-6): KAGVTQTPRYLIKTRGQQVTLSCSPISGHRSVSWYQQTPGQGLQFLFEYFSETQRNKGNFPGRFSGRQFSNSRSEMNVSTLELGDSALYLCASSSYRGVGSERGANVLTFGAGSRLTVL.

The V call is TRBV7-2, the J call TRBJ1-5; D is possibly TRBD1 (5 bases). Between the trimmed V and J ends, which lost 6 bases and 0 bases, there was a span of 9 bases. The length of the CDR3 is 14 residues. Germline V gene sequence: CDR1 SGHTA, CDR2 FQGNSA. The CDR3 loop reads CASSLRGSNQPQHF. The CDR3 bases are TGTGCCAGCAGTTTAAGGGGTAGCAATCAGCCCCAGCATTTT.

The J gene is TRBJ2-3, the V gene TRBV7-6; 7 positions match TRBD2. Germline V gene sequence: CDR1 SGHVS, CDR2 FNYEAQ. V was clipped by 1 base and J by 1 base; unmatched bases: 8. CDR3 size: 17 residues. The CDR3 DNA is TGTGCCAGCAGCTTAGTTCCGGGAGGTTGGGGCACAGATACGCAGTATTTT. Amino acids: CASSLVPGGWGTDTQYF.

The genes are TRBV27 and TRBJ2-2; the D gene is possibly TRBD2 (5 bases). Trimming pared 5 bases from V and 7 bases from J, leaving 11 bases between. From germline, CDR1 is MNHEY and CDR2 SMNVEV (reference sequence). This CDR3 comprises 13 residues. In nucleotides, the CDR3 is TGTGCCAGCAGTATAACCGCGGGCGGGGAGCTGTTTTTT. It encodes CASSITAGGELFF.

This clone showed up just a few times. The chain carries TRBV5-1 and TRBJ2-2; D may be TRBD1 (5 bases). The CDR3 spans 14 residues. The germline gives CDR1 SGHRS, CDR2 YFSETQ. The V end was cut by 4 bases, the J end by 3 bases, with 10 bases between. In DNA, the CDR3 is TGCGCCAGCAGCCCAAAGGGGTACACCGGGGAGCTGTTTTTT. Protein: CASSPKGYTGELFF.